These T cell receptor beta chains were read from a single sample in a study of cytomegalovirus exposure and HLA in healthy donors. TCRdb's table, derived via immunoSEQ multiplex PCR, lists solely in-frame clones and lacks some. Among 200,000 to 300,000 clones listed, roughly 88% were seen once. Sample: PBMCs. These receptors all come from a woman between 25 and 40 years old in good health and CMV-seronegative. CDR3s include the opening cysteine and the closing phenylalanine or tryptophan. A D gene is named only where the DNA matches it firmly. Part of the rows lack a size; the others show once, few, many or a class for expanded clones.

CDR3 DNA	CDR3 protein	clone size	J gene	D gene	V gene
TGTGCCAGCAGCGCCCGGACAGCGTCCTTAGAGAACACTGAAGCTTTCTTT	CASSARTASLENTEAFF	.	TRBJ1-1	.	TRBV9
TGTGCCAGCAGCTTACAGAACACTGAAGCTTTCTTT	CASSLQNTEAFF	.	TRBJ1-1	.	TRBV7-8
TGCGCCAGCAGCCAAGGACAGCTGGCCTATGGCTACACCTTC	CASSQGQLAYGYTF	.	TRBJ1-2	.	TRBV4-3
TGCAGCGAAATAAGGGGGAGTGAGCAGTTCTTC	CSEIRGSEQFF	.	TRBJ2-1	.	TRBV29-1
TGTGCCACCAGGACAGGAGCGACTGAAGCTTTCTTT	CATRTGATEAFF	.	TRBJ1-1	TRBD1	TRBV25-1
TGTGCCAGCAGTTTACAAGCGCCTGCCTACGAGCAGTACTTC	CASSLQAPAYEQYF	.	TRBJ2-7	.	TRBV27
TGTGCCAGCAGCTTTGGGCAGGGGGCCCACGAGCAGTACTTC	CASSFGQGAHEQYF	.	TRBJ2-7	TRBD1	TRBV5-6
TGTGCCAGCTCTATAGATAGTAGCACAGATACGCAGTATTTT	CASSIDSSTDTQYF	.	TRBJ2-3	.	TRBV6-4
TGTGCCAGTAGTATACCGGGTAACCCCGAGCAGTACTTC	CASSIPGNPEQYF	.	TRBJ2-7	.	TRBV19
TGCGCCAGCAGCTTGGACAGGGGAAACGAGCAGTACTTC	CASSLDRGNEQYF	.	TRBJ2-7	TRBD1	TRBV5-1
TGTGCCAGCAGTACGACAGGGGCGGTCTCTGGCTACACCTTC	CASSTTGAVSGYTF	.	TRBJ1-2	TRBD1	TRBV9
TGCGCCAGCAGCCTCGGGACTAGCGGATTCCTAGGAGAGGACTACGAGCAGTACTTC	CASSLGTSGFLGEDYEQYF	.	TRBJ2-7	TRBD2	TRBV5-1
TGTGCCAGCAGCCCGGACCCTAGCGGGAGTGCCGGGGAGCTGTTTTTT	CASSPDPSGSAGELFF	.	TRBJ2-2	TRBD2	TRBV9
TGCGCCAGCAGCCAGGACCCCCCGACAGGCGCTAGCACAGATACGCAGTATTTT	CASSQDPPTGASTDTQYF	.	TRBJ2-3	.	TRBV4-1
TGTGCCAGCAGTTTGGACGGGCATACAGTCTACGAGCAGTACTTC	CASSLDGHTVYEQYF	.	TRBJ2-7	.	TRBV28
TGTGCCAGCAGCTTAGGTTGGCGGGAGGGCCTAAAACAAGAGACCCAGTACTTC	CASSLGWREGLKQETQYF	.	TRBJ2-5	TRBD2	TRBV7-8
TGTGCCAGCAGCTTAGCGCTCGGCAGGTTGAACACTGAAGCTTTCTTT	CASSLALGRLNTEAFF	.	TRBJ1-1	.	TRBV7-8
TGTGCCAGCAGTAATAGGGGGCAAGTGGAGTACTTC	CASSNRGQVEYF	.	TRBJ2-7	TRBD1	TRBV6-5
TGTGCCAGCAGTACGATCCCACCAGGGGGTACGGATGGCTACACCTTC	CASSTIPPGGTDGYTF	.	TRBJ1-2	TRBD1	TRBV27
TGTGCCAGCAGCGTATCCGGTGTCGGCAATGAGCAGTTCTTC	CASSVSGVGNEQFF	.	TRBJ2-1	.	TRBV9
TGTGCCAGCAGCTCGGGAAGCGGGAGGGAGAATGAGCAGTTCTTC	CASSSGSGRENEQFF	.	TRBJ2-1	TRBD2	TRBV7-6
TGTGCCAGCAGCCAAGATTGGGGGCGCTTATCTAGCGCCTCCGAGCAGTACTTC	CASSQDWGRLSSASEQYF	.	TRBJ2-7	.	TRBV14
TGTGCCACCAGCCGCCGGGAGCCGCAAAGTATTCAGTACTTC	CATSRREPQSIQYF	.	TRBJ2-4	.	TRBV15
TGTGCCAGCAGCTTCGGCAGGGACCCCGGGGAGCTGTTTTTT	CASSFGRDPGELFF	few	TRBJ2-2	.	TRBV7-9
TGTGCCAGCAACCCCGGGGGGAGAAACACTGAAGCTTTCTTT	CASNPGGRNTEAFF	.	TRBJ1-1	.	TRBV28
TGTGCCAGCAGCACCAAAGGGGGACAGGGCCCCGGGGAGCTGTTTTTT	CASSTKGGQGPGELFF	.	TRBJ2-2	TRBD1	TRBV7-6
TGTGCCAGCAGCTTGGCCGGGAGCCGAGCAGATACGCAGTATTTT	CASSLAGSRADTQYF	.	TRBJ2-3	.	TRBV5-6
TGTGCCAGCAGCGAGGGGACAGCGGGCTACGAGCAGTACTTC	CASSEGTAGYEQYF	.	TRBJ2-7	.	TRBV7-6
TGTGCCAGCAGCTTACAGAATAGCAATCAGCCCCAGCATTTT	CASSLQNSNQPQHF	.	TRBJ1-5	.	TRBV7-2
TGTGCCAGCAGGCCAGGGGGGCGCACCGGGGAGCTGTTTTTT	CASRPGGRTGELFF	.	TRBJ2-2	.	TRBV7-2
TGCAGCGTTCAGGGGCGCGGCGGCACTGAAGCTTTCTTT	CSVQGRGGTEAFF	.	TRBJ1-1	.	TRBV29-1
TGTGCCACCCAACAGGGGGCAAACATTCAGTACTTC	CATQQGANIQYF	.	TRBJ2-4	TRBD1	TRBV5-4
TGTGCCATCCTGAGGGGCTACGAGCAGTACTTC	CAILRGYEQYF	.	TRBJ2-7	.	TRBV6-1
TGTGCCAGCAGTTTACGGGAGCAGAACGAGCAGTACTTC	CASSLREQNEQYF	.	TRBJ2-7	.	TRBV6-5
TGTGCCAGCAGTTCTCCCCGCAATGAGCAGTTCTTC	CASSSPRNEQFF	.	TRBJ2-1	.	TRBV28
TGTGCCAGCAGCTTAAGCGCCGAGCAGTACTTC	CASSLSAEQYF	once	TRBJ2-7	.	TRBV13
TGTGCCAGCAGTTCAAACCCGCCAGTAGAACGCGAGCAGTACTTC	CASSSNPPVEREQYF	.	TRBJ2-7	.	TRBV27
TGTGCCAGCAGCCCGGAACCGTACAATGAGCAGTTCTTC	CASSPEPYNEQFF	.	TRBJ2-1	.	TRBV7-3
TGTGCCAGCAGTAAAACAGGGATAACAGATACGCAGTATTTT	CASSKTGITDTQYF	.	TRBJ2-3	.	TRBV2
TGTGCCAGCAGCTATAGCGGGAGTAACCAAGAGACCCAGTACTTC	CASSYSGSNQETQYF	.	TRBJ2-5	TRBD2	TRBV11-2
TGTGCCAGCAGCTTAAAAGGGGCGACTAGCGGGGCCTACGAGCAGTACTTC	CASSLKGATSGAYEQYF	.	TRBJ2-7	TRBD2	TRBV7-3
TGTGCCAGCAGCTTGAACAGGGGCGGTCGGGAGCAGTACTTC	CASSLNRGGREQYF	.	TRBJ2-7	TRBD1	TRBV5-6
TGCGCCAGCAGCCAAGAGGGACAGGGAGTATACGAGCAGTACTTC	CASSQEGQGVYEQYF	once	TRBJ2-7	TRBD1	TRBV4-3
TGTGCCAGCAGCTTAGATAATAGCGGGAGTAGGAAGACCCAGTACTTC	CASSLDNSGSRKTQYF	.	TRBJ2-5	TRBD2	TRBV11-2
TGTGCCAGCAGCTTAATGACTAGCGTTGATACGCAGTATTTT	CASSLMTSVDTQYF	.	TRBJ2-3	TRBD2	TRBV11-2
TGTGCCAGCAGCTTTAGGCCGGGACTAGCGGTCGACAATGAGCAGTTCTTC	CASSFRPGLAVDNEQFF	few	TRBJ2-1	TRBD2	TRBV5-6
TGTGCCAGTAGGATCCTAGCGGGAGAGGGCTACGAGCAGTACTTC	CASRILAGEGYEQYF	.	TRBJ2-7	TRBD2	TRBV19
TGCAGCGTTGATTGGGGGCAAGAGACCCAGTACTTC	CSVDWGQETQYF	.	TRBJ2-5	.	TRBV29-1
TGTGCCAGCAGATACGGACAGGGGGCATCCTACGAGCAGTACTTC	CASRYGQGASYEQYF	.	TRBJ2-7	TRBD1	TRBV6-1
TGTGCCAGCAGCACCGGACAGGGGGGGATTGGGGAGCCCCAGCATTTT	CASSTGQGGIGEPQHF	.	TRBJ1-5	.	TRBV21-1
TGTGCCAGCAGCTTGTTAGGGGGCACTAATGAAAAACTGTTTTTT	CASSLLGGTNEKLFF	.	TRBJ1-4	TRBD1	TRBV5-8
TGCAGCGGGTCGGTAGCGGGAGTTAATGAGCAGTTCTTC	CSGSVAGVNEQFF	.	TRBJ2-1	TRBD2	TRBV29-1